This entry lists 18 T cell receptor beta chains sequenced from one sample in a study of blood T cell repertoires in COVID-19 (dated by TCRdb to the early 2020s). The library was produced with the immunoSEQ multiplex PCR assay. The table comes from immuneACCESS by way of TCRdb, which keeps in-frame sequences with V and J called. Part of the clones is missing from these tables; in studies checked, under half for an unresolved V gene and the rest for unknown reasons. The sample profile shows under 150,000 clones; 85% to 90% of them were found once. Clones ranked in the top ten supply approximately 2.5% of the sample. The material sequenced was peripheral blood. All receptors come from a human donor in a cohort sampled during active COVID-19.

The V call is TRBV30, the J call TRBJ2-3; D is perhaps TRBD1 (5 bases). The germline CDR1 and CDR2 sequences are GTSNPN and SVGIG (reference sequence). The CDR3 extends over 13 amino acids. Trimming shortened V by 3 bases and J by 6 bases, and 13 bases separated the two germline ends. The CDR3: CAWSQGNRDTQYF. The CDR3 nucleotides are TGTGCCTGGAGCCAAGGGAACAGGGATACGCAGTATTTT. The whole variable domain, remainder taken from reference TRBV30 and TRBJ2-3, is SQTIHQWPATLVQPVGSPLSLECTVEGTSNPNLYWYRQAAGRGLQLLFYSVGIGQISSEVPQNLSASRPQDRQFILSSKKLLLSDSGFYLCAWSQGNRDTQYFGPGTRLTVL.

V usage is TRBV11-1 and J usage is TRBJ2-5; the D is unclear. The CDR3 has 14 amino acids. The germline CDR1 and CDR2 sequences are SGHAT and FQDESV (reference sequence). V was cut by 1 base and J by 0 bases, with 6 bases left in between. CDR3 sequence (DNA): TGTGCCAGCAGCTTAGAGCCGGACCAAGAGACCCAGTACTTC. Protein product: CASSLEPDQETQYF.

The chain is built from TRBV7-9 and TRBJ2-7; 10 nucleotides line up with TRBD2. The CDR3 has 16 amino acids. The V and J ends lost 3 bases and 5 bases, in that order; junction bases with no gene match: 10. The germline CDR1 and CDR2 sequences are SEHNR and FQNEAQ (reference sequence). CDR3 nucleotides: TGTGCCAGCAGCTTGGGCCCTAGCGGGAGAAGTAACGAGCAGTACTTC. Protein: CASSLGPSGRSNEQYF.

V is TRBV28 and J is TRBJ2-3, with 11 bases fitting TRBD2. Trimming took 3 bases from V and 8 from J; bases not matched to a gene: 10. The CDR3 loop spans 16 amino acids. Germline V gene lookup returns CDR1 MDHEN and CDR2 SYDVKM. CDR3 nucleotides: TGTGCCAGCAGTTTGGTTAGCGGGAGGGCTAGAGGTACGCAGTATTTT. Translated: CASSLVSGRARGTQYF.

This chain connects TRBV4-1 to TRBJ2-7, with TRBD2 identical over 12 bases. CDR3 length: 16 residues. V was clipped by 4 bases and J by 2 bases; unmatched bases: 6. Germline loops: CDR1 MGHRA, CDR2 YSYEKL. The CDR3 DNA follows: TGCGCCAGCAGCCCCACCCGGACTAGCGGGACCTACGAGCAGTACTTC. Protein: CASSPTRTSGTYEQYF.

This sequence joins TRBV7-9 and TRBJ2-7; unclear D gene. Trimming stripped 1 base from V and 6 bases from J, with 10 bases between. The CDR3 has 13 amino acids. CDR1 and CDR2 from the germline V gene are SEHNR and FQNEAQ (reference sequence). The CDR3 loop is CASSLGQVFEQYF. In DNA, the CDR3 is TGTGCCAGCAGCTTAGGGCAGGTCTTCGAGCAGTACTTC.

This clone was detected a few times. The J gene is TRBJ2-7, the V gene TRBV6-2 or TRBV6-3; a weak D match, TRBD2 (5 bases). This CDR3 has 15 amino acids. Germline-derived CDR1 and CDR2 are MNHEY and SVGEGT. V was shortened by 5 bases and J by 2 bases, with 16 bases between the two germline ends. CDR3 region: CASSTPMPRAYEQYF. CDR3 in DNA: TGTGCCAGCAGTACCCCCATGCCGCGGGCCTACGAGCAGTACTTC.

This clone has just one count. The chain recombines TRBV18 with TRBJ1-6; 8 bases map to TRBD1. The CDR3 runs to 18 residues. The J segment lost 13 bases and the V segment lost 2 bases, leaving 19 bases of the junction unmatched. CDR1 and CDR2 (germline): KGHSH, LQKENI. The CDR3 region has the DNA TGTGCCAGCTCACCAAATTTCGTCCAGGGGGCCGCATTTGCGCCCCTCCACTTT. Its protein product is CASSPNFVQGAAFAPLHF. The complete variable domain, with remaining parts taken from reference TRBV18 and TRBJ1-6, reads NAGVMQNPRHLVRRRGQEARLRCSPMKGHSHVYWYRQLPEEGLKFMVYLQKENIIDESGMPKERFSAEFPKEGPSILRIQQVVRGDSAAYFCASSPNFVQGAAFAPLHFGNGTRLTVT.

The chain joins TRBV5-1 to TRBJ2-5; 11 nucleotides line up with TRBD2. The CDR3 covers 17 residues. Per the germline V gene, CDR1 is SGHRS and CDR2 is YFSETQ. Trimming cost V 4 bases and J 1 base; bases outside gene matches: 9. DNA of the CDR3: TGCGCCAGCAGCCTGGGACTAGCGGAAGCCTCCCAAGAGACCCAGTACTTC. Protein: CASSLGLAEASQETQYF. Complete variable domain (other parts from reference TRBV5-1 and TRBJ2-5): KAGVTQTPRYLIKTRGQQVTLSCSPISGHRSVSWYQQTPGQGLQFLFEYFSETQRNKGNFPGRFSGRQFSNSRSEMNVSTLELGDSALYLCASSLGLAEASQETQYFGPGTRLLVL.

V gene TRBV15 combines with J gene TRBJ2-1, with a possible D match to TRBD2 (6 bases). The CDR3 is 15 residues long. Germline CDR1 is LNHNV and CDR2 is YYDKDF (reference sequence). Deletions cut 1 base from V and 5 bases from J, with 12 bases between. The CDR3 region is CATSRVGGNDNEQFF. CDR3 coding DNA: TGTGCCACCAGCAGAGTGGGCGGGAACGACAATGAGCAGTTCTTC.

The rearrangement uses TRBV25-1 and TRBJ2-5; 8 nucleotides agree with TRBD1. CDR1 and CDR2 (germline): MGHDK, SYGVNS. V shed 6 bases, J shed 1 base, and the junction held 1 base outside the gene matches. This CDR3 contains 13 residues. The CDR3 region has the DNA TGTGCCAGCAGAGGACAGGGCCAAGAGACCCAGTACTTC. Protein: CASRGQGQETQYF.

V is TRBV7-2 and J is TRBJ1-1, with D possibly matching TRBD1 (6 bases). V was shortened by 4 bases and J by 6 bases, with 15 bases between the two germline ends. This CDR3 region has 14 residues. Germline V gene data show CDR1 as SGHTA and CDR2 as FQGNSA. The CDR3 DNA sequence: TGTGCCAGCAGCTATGGTAGAGGGGGGGCTGAAGCTTTCTTT. Its translation is CASSYGRGGAEAFF. Full variable domain (outside the CDR3, taken from reference TRBV7-2 and TRBJ1-1): GAGVSQSPSNKVTEKGKDVELRCDPISGHTALYWYRQSLGQGLEFLIYFQGNSAPDKSGLPSDRFSAERTGGSVSTLTIQRTQQEDSAVYLCASSYGRGGAEAFFGQGTRLTVV.

The CDR3 loop reads CASTLLGTGDTGELFF. The CDR3 DNA follows: TGTGCCAGCACCCTCCTCGGGACAGGGGACACCGGGGAGCTGTTTTTT. The genes are TRBV27 and TRBJ2-2; 10 positions match TRBD1. The junction had 8 bases not matched to a gene; V was cut back by 7 bases and J by 3 bases. The CDR3 has 16 residues. Germline V gene sequence: CDR1 MNHEY, CDR2 SMNVEV (reference sequence).

V gene TRBV6-4 combines with J gene TRBJ2-2, with D tentatively TRBD2 (7 bases). The CDR3 sequence is 15 residues long. Trimming removed 6 bases from V and 4 bases from J, with 15 bases in between. Germline CDR1 reads MRHNA; CDR2 reads SNTAGT. The CDR3 here is CASSPKGGRTGELFF. The CDR3 DNA reads TGTGCCAGCAGCCCTAAGGGGGGGCGCACCGGGGAGCTGTTTTTT.

The chain joins TRBV6-5 to TRBJ2-5, with 11 bases matching TRBD2. CDR3 size: 15 residues. With V trimmed by 4 bases and J by 3 bases, 4 bases remained unmatched. Germline loops: CDR1 MNHEY, CDR2 SVGAGI. The CDR3 DNA reads as TGTGCCAGCAGTTTAGCGGGGGGGATAGAAGAGACCCAGTACTTC. Protein product: CASSLAGGIEETQYF.

This sequence joins TRBV5-1 and TRBJ2-5; D perhaps matches TRBD2 (7 bases). Per germline, CDR1 SGHRS and CDR2 YFSETQ. The CDR3 has 16 amino acids. Trimming removed 0 bases from V and 5 bases from J, with 17 bases in between. CDR3 in amino acids: CASSLEVGGALETQYF. The CDR3 DNA reads as TGCGCCAGCAGCTTGGAGGTAGGGGGGGCCCTCGAGACCCAGTACTTC.

The rearrangement joins TRBV5-4 to TRBJ2-6; tentatively, D is TRBD2 (5 bases). Germline CDR1 reads SGHNT; CDR2 reads YYREEE (reference sequence). The CDR3 is made up of 15 amino acids. Trimming stripped 6 bases from V and 0 bases from J, with 10 bases between. Here the CDR3 reads CASNLGSSGANVLTF. The CDR3 bases are TGTGCCAGCAACCTAGGGAGCTCTGGGGCCAACGTCCTGACTTTC.

J is TRBJ2-5 and V is TRBV11-2; 7 bases fit TRBD1. Trimming removed 4 bases from V and 2 bases from J; junction bases left unmatched: 7. Germline-derived CDR1 and CDR2 are SGHAT and FQNNGV. This CDR3 has 15 residues. CDR3 residues: CASSSTGTAQETQYF. CDR3 bases: TGTGCCAGCAGCTCGACCGGGACAGCTCAAGAGACCCAGTACTTC. Filled out from reference TRBV11-2 and TRBJ2-5, the complete variable domain reads EAGVAQSPRYKIIEKRQSVAFWCNPISGHATLYWYQQILGQGPKLLIQFQNNGVVDDSQLPKDRFSAERLKGVDSTLKIQPAKLEDSAVYLCASSSTGTAQETQYFGPGTRLLVL.